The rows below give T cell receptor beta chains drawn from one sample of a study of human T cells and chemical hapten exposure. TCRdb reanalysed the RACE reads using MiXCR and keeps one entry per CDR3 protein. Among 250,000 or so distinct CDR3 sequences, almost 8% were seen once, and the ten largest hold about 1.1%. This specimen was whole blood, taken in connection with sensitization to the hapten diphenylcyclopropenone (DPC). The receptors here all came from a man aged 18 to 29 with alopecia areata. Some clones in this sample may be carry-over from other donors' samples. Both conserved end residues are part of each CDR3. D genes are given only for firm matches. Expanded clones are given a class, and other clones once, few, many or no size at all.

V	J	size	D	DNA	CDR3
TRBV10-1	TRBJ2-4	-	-	TGCGCCAGCAGTGAGCCAAACATTCAGTACTTC	CASSEPNIQYF
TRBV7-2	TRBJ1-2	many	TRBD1	TGTGCCAGCAGCGAGACAGGGGCTGGCTACACCTTC	CASSETGAGYTF
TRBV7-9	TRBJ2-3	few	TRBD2	TGTGCCAGCAGCCGTAGCGGGGGGTTCACAGATACGCAGTATTTT	CASSRSGGFTDTQYF
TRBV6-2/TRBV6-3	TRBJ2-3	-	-	TGTGCCAGCAGTCTTGACGGGGCATCTAGCACAGATACGCAGTATTTT	CASSLDGASSTDTQYF
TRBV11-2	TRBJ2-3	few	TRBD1	TGTGCCAGCAGCTTAGATCCAAAAGGGGGCGAGTCAGATACGCAGTATTTT	CASSLDPKGGESDTQYF
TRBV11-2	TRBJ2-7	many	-	TGTGCCAGCAGCTCCCCGTACGGGAGCTTAAGATACGAGCAGTACTTC	CASSSPYGSLRYEQYF
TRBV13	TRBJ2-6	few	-	TGTGCCAGCAGCTTACAAATCTCTGGGGCCAACGTCCTGACTTTC	CASSLQISGANVLTF
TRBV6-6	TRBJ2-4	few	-	TGTGCCAGCAGCCAAGGGGTGTACATTCAGTACTTC	CASSQGVYIQYF
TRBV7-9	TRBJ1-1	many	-	TGTGCCAGCAGCTTAGTTTTGGGAGGCACTGAAGCTTTCTTT	CASSLVLGGTEAFF
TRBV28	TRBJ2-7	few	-	TGTGCCAGCAGTTTAAATGTTTACGAGCAGTACTTC	CASSLNVYEQYF